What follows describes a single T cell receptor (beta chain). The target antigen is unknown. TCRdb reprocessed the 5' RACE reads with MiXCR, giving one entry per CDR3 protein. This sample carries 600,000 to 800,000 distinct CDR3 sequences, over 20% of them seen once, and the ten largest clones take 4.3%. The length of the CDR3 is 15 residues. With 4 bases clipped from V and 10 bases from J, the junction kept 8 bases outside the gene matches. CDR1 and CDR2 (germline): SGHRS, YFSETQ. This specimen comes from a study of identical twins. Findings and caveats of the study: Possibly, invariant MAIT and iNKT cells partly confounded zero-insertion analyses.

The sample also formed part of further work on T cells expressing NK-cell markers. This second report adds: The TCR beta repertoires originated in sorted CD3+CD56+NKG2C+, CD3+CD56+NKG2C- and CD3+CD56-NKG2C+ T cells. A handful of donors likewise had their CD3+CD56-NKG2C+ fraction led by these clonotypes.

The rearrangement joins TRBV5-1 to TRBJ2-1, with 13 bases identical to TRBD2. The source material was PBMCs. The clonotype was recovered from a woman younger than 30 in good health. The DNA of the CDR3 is TGCGCCAGCAGCCATGGACTAGCGGGAGTAGGGGAGCAGTTCTTC. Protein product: CASSHGLAGVGEQFF.